Described below is a single TCR beta chain sequence and its context. The antigen it binds to is not known. Base qualities are not recorded, but no much larger clone differs from it by a single base. Genomic DNA was isolated from the sorted cells so that the TCRbeta CDR3 region could be sequenced. The immunoSEQ Assay was used to sequence the TCRbeta CDR3 regions. TCRdb's version of the immuneACCESS table is confined to in-frame rearrangements and falls short of the full clone set. An unresolved V gene accounts for under half of the shortfall where checked; the remainder is of unknown origin. The sample table holds 50,000 to 70,000 clones, of which about 94% were seen once. The ten largest clones represent 15% to 20% of the sample. The CDR3 sequence holds 16 residues, the cysteine and phenylalanine included. Only the CDR3 part of the read is kept: 48 bases, read in frame from the first base. From a lookup of the germline V gene (reference sequence), CDR1 and CDR2 are SEHNR and FQNEAQ. V was cut back by 5 bases and J by 1 base, leaving a gap of 15 bases between them.

Patients with a history of autoimmune disease or receiving systemic immunosuppression were excluded from the trial. Peripheral blood for TCR sequencing was collected from all dose cohorts at baseline, on cycle 4 day 1, and on cycle 7 day 1. The samples were drawn from a first-in-human, open-label, multicenter phase I dose-escalation trial of ivuxolimab. Adults with locally advanced or metastatic melanoma, renal cell carcinoma, hepatocellular carcinoma or head and neck squamous cell carcinoma were enrolled in the trial. Before TCR sequencing, CD4+ and CD8+ T cells were separately sorted from peripheral blood. This sample was included in a study of OX40 agonist ivuxolimab in advanced cancers. Looking at the study overall: Ivuxolimab was an agonistic, fully human IgG2 monoclonal antibody directed against OX40 (CD134), a costimulatory receptor. The paper describes the monotherapy dose-escalation part (N ≈ 49 patients) of the phase I trial of ivuxolimab. Of the roughly 52 dose-escalation patients, hepatocellular carcinoma was present in around 20, melanoma in approximately 15, renal cell carcinoma in 9 and head and neck cancer in 9. The dose-escalation cohort was about 83% male with a mean age of approximately 59 years, ranging from roughly 20 to 80. Partial responses were achieved by three dose-escalation patients, of whom one had hepatocellular carcinoma and two had cutaneous melanoma. Prior anti-PD-1, anti-PD-L1 or anti-CTLA-4 therapy was permitted, and checkpoint inhibitors had been received by about 44% of dose-escalation patients. Peripheral TCRbeta sequencing aimed to test whether ivuxolimab altered TCR sequence diversity and caused clonal T-cell expansion. Intravenous ivuxolimab was administered to patients every 2 weeks at six dose levels: 0.01, 0.1, 0.3, 1.5, 3 and 10 mg/kg. Study-wide findings and limitations: In partial responders in the 0.1-3.0 mg/kg groups, normalized peripheral clonal expansion was found to be among the lowest, especially among CD8+ T cells. After ivuxolimab, more expanded clones were found on average in CD8+ T cells than in CD4+ T cells. Low levels of normalized T-cell clonal expansion were also shown by some nonresponding patients. Which antigens the clonally expanded peripheral T cells were specific for was not determined. At doses of 0.1 to 3.0 mg/kg, clonal expansion of both CD4+ and CD8+ blood T cells was observed from baseline to week 6.

The rearrangement joined TRBV7-9 to TRBJ2-1, with TRBD1 tentatively as D gene (5 bases match). The receptor was derived from an adult with an advanced solid tumor such as melanoma, head and neck, liver or kidney cancer. The specimen comprised CD4+ or CD8+ T cells sorted from blood, sampled in a trial of the OX40 agonist ivuxolimab. The base sequence is TGTGCCAGCAGCCCTGTCAGGGAAGGGTCCTACAATGAGCAGTTCTTC. This sequence encodes CASSPVREGSYNEQFF.